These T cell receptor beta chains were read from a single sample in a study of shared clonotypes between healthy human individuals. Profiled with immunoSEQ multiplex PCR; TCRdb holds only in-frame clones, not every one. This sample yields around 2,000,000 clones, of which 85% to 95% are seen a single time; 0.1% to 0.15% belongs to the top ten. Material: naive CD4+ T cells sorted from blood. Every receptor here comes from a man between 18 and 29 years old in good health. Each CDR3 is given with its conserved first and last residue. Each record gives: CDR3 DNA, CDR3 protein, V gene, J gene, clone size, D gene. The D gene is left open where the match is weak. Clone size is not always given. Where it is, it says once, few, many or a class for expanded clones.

CDR3nt: TGCGCCAGCAGTGCTGCAGGGCCTCTCGACGAGCAGTACTTC
CDR3aa: CASSAAGPLDEQYF
v_gene: TRBV10-2
j_gene: TRBJ2-7
abundance: -
d_gene: -

CDR3nt: TGTGCCAGTAGTAACGGGAGAGGGGATACGCAGTATTTT
CDR3aa: CASSNGRGDTQYF
v_gene: TRBV19
j_gene: TRBJ2-3
abundance: -
d_gene: -

CDR3nt: TGCGCCAGCAGCTCCGGGGGGACAGGGATCAATGAGCAGTTCTTC
CDR3aa: CASSSGGTGINEQFF
v_gene: TRBV5-1
j_gene: TRBJ2-1
abundance: -
d_gene: TRBD1

CDR3nt: TGTGCCAGCAGCGTAGGACAACCGTCAACTAATGAAAAACTGTTTTTT
CDR3aa: CASSVGQPSTNEKLFF
v_gene: TRBV9
j_gene: TRBJ1-4
abundance: -
d_gene: -

CDR3nt: TGCGCCAGCAGCCAAGATCCACTAGCGGGAAACCGAGAGACCCAGTACTTC
CDR3aa: CASSQDPLAGNRETQYF
v_gene: TRBV4-3
j_gene: TRBJ2-5
abundance: -
d_gene: TRBD2

CDR3nt: TGTGCCAGCAGCTTAGCTTCGGGTTATTCACCCCTCCACTTT
CDR3aa: CASSLASGYSPLHF
v_gene: TRBV11-2
j_gene: TRBJ1-6
abundance: -
d_gene: -

CDR3nt: TGTGCCATCAGTGAACAGTTTAGCAATCAGCCCCAGCATTTT
CDR3aa: CAISEQFSNQPQHF
v_gene: TRBV10-3
j_gene: TRBJ1-5
abundance: -
d_gene: -

CDR3nt: TGTGCTAGCAGCTTAGGTCGCAGGATGAGGGCACAAGAGACCCAGTACTTC
CDR3aa: CASSLGRRMRAQETQYF
v_gene: TRBV7-7
j_gene: TRBJ2-5
abundance: -
d_gene: -

CDR3nt: TGCGCCAGCAGTGACAACCGCCTATCCGAGCAGTACTTC
CDR3aa: CASSDNRLSEQYF
v_gene: TRBV10-1
j_gene: TRBJ2-7
abundance: -
d_gene: -

CDR3nt: TGTGCCAGCAGCAAGACTAGCGGGGGGTCCTACGAGCAGTACTTC
CDR3aa: CASSKTSGGSYEQYF
v_gene: TRBV27
j_gene: TRBJ2-7
abundance: -
d_gene: TRBD2

CDR3nt: TGTGCCAGCAGAAACCGCAGAGACACTGAAGCTTTCTTT
CDR3aa: CASRNRRDTEAFF
v_gene: TRBV6-5
j_gene: TRBJ1-1
abundance: -
d_gene: -

CDR3nt: TGTGCCAGCAGCTTTGCCTCTGAGGTAGCCTATAATTCACCCCTCCACTTT
CDR3aa: CASSFASEVAYNSPLHF
v_gene: TRBV13
j_gene: TRBJ1-6
abundance: once
d_gene: -

CDR3nt: TGTGCCAGCAGCTTAGAAGGGGTCCGGAAGACCCAGTACTTC
CDR3aa: CASSLEGVRKTQYF
v_gene: TRBV7-9
j_gene: TRBJ2-5
abundance: -
d_gene: -

CDR3nt: TGTGCCAGCAGCTTCGGGACAGGGGGCCGGGTGGAAAAACTGTTTTTT
CDR3aa: CASSFGTGGRVEKLFF
v_gene: TRBV11-2
j_gene: TRBJ1-4
abundance: -
d_gene: TRBD1

CDR3nt: TGTGCCAGCATTGACCGGGACAGGGGGCGCCGGAGCAATCAGCCCCAGCATTTT
CDR3aa: CASIDRDRGRRSNQPQHF
v_gene: TRBV6-4
j_gene: TRBJ1-5
abundance: -
d_gene: TRBD1

CDR3nt: TGTGCCAGCAGCCAAGTTCGATATCCGCCGGAGCAGTTCTTC
CDR3aa: CASSQVRYPPEQFF
v_gene: TRBV14
j_gene: TRBJ2-1
abundance: once
d_gene: -

CDR3nt: TGCGCCAGCAGCTTGACCCCGGACGCCTACGAGCAGTACTTC
CDR3aa: CASSLTPDAYEQYF
v_gene: TRBV5-1
j_gene: TRBJ2-7
abundance: -
d_gene: -

CDR3nt: TGTGCCAGCGGACGGGACAGTAGAAACACCATATATTTT
CDR3aa: CASGRDSRNTIYF
v_gene: TRBV27
j_gene: TRBJ1-3
abundance: -
d_gene: TRBD1

CDR3nt: TGCGCCAGCAGCTTGGGTCAGGGGGAGGGAGGGAACACTGAAGCTTTCTTT
CDR3aa: CASSLGQGEGGNTEAFF
v_gene: TRBV5-1
j_gene: TRBJ1-1
abundance: many
d_gene: TRBD1

CDR3nt: TGTGCCAGCACCTACCGACCCGGTACCACCCGGGAGCTGTTTTTT
CDR3aa: CASTYRPGTTRELFF
v_gene: TRBV6-5
j_gene: TRBJ2-2
abundance: -
d_gene: -

CDR3nt: TGTGCCAGCAGGTATGACAGGGGGCCTTCCTACGAGCAGTACTTC
CDR3aa: CASRYDRGPSYEQYF
v_gene: TRBV5-6
j_gene: TRBJ2-7
abundance: -
d_gene: TRBD1

CDR3nt: TGTGCCAGCTCACCCCCACAGGGGGATACGCAGTATTTT
CDR3aa: CASSPPQGDTQYF
v_gene: TRBV18
j_gene: TRBJ2-3
abundance: -
d_gene: TRBD1

CDR3nt: TGTGCCATCAGCCAGGGGGGGACCTACGAGCAGTACTTC
CDR3aa: CAISQGGTYEQYF
v_gene: TRBV10-3
j_gene: TRBJ2-7
abundance: once
d_gene: -

CDR3nt: TGTGCCAGCAGCGTGACCGCCCAGAACACCGGGGAGCTGTTTTTT
CDR3aa: CASSVTAQNTGELFF
v_gene: TRBV5-4
j_gene: TRBJ2-2
abundance: -
d_gene: -

CDR3nt: TGTGCCAGAAGCCAGACAGTCTACGAGCAGTACTTC
CDR3aa: CARSQTVYEQYF
v_gene: TRBV5-3
j_gene: TRBJ2-7
abundance: -
d_gene: -

CDR3nt: TGTGCCAGCTCAATGGGGGCCGGCAATCAGCCCCAGCATTTT
CDR3aa: CASSMGAGNQPQHF
v_gene: TRBV18
j_gene: TRBJ1-5
abundance: -
d_gene: -

CDR3nt: TGTGCCACCCACAGGGGGCCGAGCACAGATACGCAGTATTTT
CDR3aa: CATHRGPSTDTQYF
v_gene: TRBV6-5
j_gene: TRBJ2-3
abundance: -
d_gene: TRBD1

CDR3nt: TGTGCCAGCAGCCCCCACGGTGGAGCGGGGAATGAGCAGTTCTTC
CDR3aa: CASSPHGGAGNEQFF
v_gene: TRBV7-2
j_gene: TRBJ2-1
abundance: -
d_gene: TRBD2

CDR3nt: TGTGCCAGCTCACCTACCCAGAAGACAGATACGCAGTATTTT
CDR3aa: CASSPTQKTDTQYF
v_gene: TRBV18
j_gene: TRBJ2-3
abundance: once
d_gene: -

CDR3nt: TGTGCCAGCAGCTTAGACAGGGATAGCAATCAGCCCCAGCATTTT
CDR3aa: CASSLDRDSNQPQHF
v_gene: TRBV11-3
j_gene: TRBJ1-5
abundance: -
d_gene: -

CDR3nt: TGCGCCAGCAGCTTGTCTTCGGGACTTTACAATGAGCAGTTCTTC
CDR3aa: CASSLSSGLYNEQFF
v_gene: TRBV5-1
j_gene: TRBJ2-1
abundance: -
d_gene: -

CDR3nt: TGTGCCTGGACTCGTCAGGGAGACACCATATATTTT
CDR3aa: CAWTRQGDTIYF
v_gene: TRBV30
j_gene: TRBJ1-3
abundance: -
d_gene: -

CDR3nt: TGTGCCAGCAGTCAGGGGAGAGAGCAGTACTTC
CDR3aa: CASSQGREQYF
v_gene: TRBV6-1
j_gene: TRBJ2-7
abundance: -
d_gene: -

CDR3nt: TGTGCCAGCAGTTTGGGGAGGGTTGGGTATTCACCCCTCCACTTT
CDR3aa: CASSLGRVGYSPLHF
v_gene: TRBV28
j_gene: TRBJ1-6
abundance: -
d_gene: -

CDR3nt: TGCAGCGTGCCTAGGTCAGGGGAGCTGTTTTTT
CDR3aa: CSVPRSGELFF
v_gene: TRBV29-1
j_gene: TRBJ2-2
abundance: -
d_gene: -

CDR3nt: TGTGCCAGCTCACCACTGGGCAGGGATGATGGCTACACCTTC
CDR3aa: CASSPLGRDDGYTF
v_gene: TRBV18
j_gene: TRBJ1-2
abundance: few
d_gene: -

CDR3nt: TGTGCCAGCAGTGATCGACAGCGGGATGGCTACACCTTC
CDR3aa: CASSDRQRDGYTF
v_gene: TRBV6-1
j_gene: TRBJ1-2
abundance: -
d_gene: -

CDR3nt: TGTGCCAGCAGCCTGACTAGCGGGGGGGCCGGAGAGACCCAGTACTTC
CDR3aa: CASSLTSGGAGETQYF
v_gene: TRBV25-1
j_gene: TRBJ2-5
abundance: -
d_gene: TRBD2

CDR3nt: TGCGCCAGCAGCCAAGTCCCGCTGGGCGGGAGGCTGGGCACAGATACGCAGTATTTT
CDR3aa: CASSQVPLGGRLGTDTQYF
v_gene: TRBV4-3
j_gene: TRBJ2-3
abundance: -
d_gene: TRBD2

CDR3nt: TGTGCCAGCTCTGACACAGATACGCAGTATTTT
CDR3aa: CASSDTDTQYF
v_gene: TRBV18
j_gene: TRBJ2-3
abundance: -
d_gene: -

CDR3nt: TGTGCCAGCAGCTTGACGGCAGTCAATGAAAAACTGTTTTTT
CDR3aa: CASSLTAVNEKLFF
v_gene: TRBV5-6
j_gene: TRBJ1-4
abundance: -
d_gene: -

CDR3nt: TGTGCCAGCAGCCCCCCGGGGGCGGGGGCCTCCTACGAGCAGTACTTC
CDR3aa: CASSPPGAGASYEQYF
v_gene: TRBV7-9
j_gene: TRBJ2-7
abundance: -
d_gene: -

CDR3nt: TGTGCCAGTAGTGTATCGGACAGGGTTTACTCACCCCTCCACTTT
CDR3aa: CASSVSDRVYSPLHF
v_gene: TRBV19
j_gene: TRBJ1-6
abundance: -
d_gene: TRBD1

CDR3nt: TGTGCCAGCAGTTTAATAGCGGGGGAGACCTACGAGCAGTACTTC
CDR3aa: CASSLIAGETYEQYF
v_gene: TRBV27
j_gene: TRBJ2-7
abundance: -
d_gene: TRBD2

CDR3nt: TGTGCCAGCAGCTTAGACCCGGGACTACCCAATGAGCAGTTCTTC
CDR3aa: CASSLDPGLPNEQFF
v_gene: TRBV7-9
j_gene: TRBJ2-1
abundance: -
d_gene: TRBD2

CDR3nt: TGCGCCAGCGAATTTTTGGGGGGGCCCGTTCGTAATCAGCCCCAGCATTTT
CDR3aa: CASEFLGGPVRNQPQHF
v_gene: TRBV5-1
j_gene: TRBJ1-5
abundance: -
d_gene: -

CDR3nt: TGCGCCAGCAGCTTGGGGGTTGCCGGGGACTATGGCTACACCTTC
CDR3aa: CASSLGVAGDYGYTF
v_gene: TRBV5-1
j_gene: TRBJ1-2
abundance: -
d_gene: -

CDR3nt: TGTGCCACCCTGAGGACCAGGGACTCACCCCTCCACTTT
CDR3aa: CATLRTRDSPLHF
v_gene: TRBV6-1
j_gene: TRBJ1-6
abundance: -
d_gene: -

CDR3nt: TGTGCCATCACCCCACAGGGGTCGGTTTACGAGCAGTACTTC
CDR3aa: CAITPQGSVYEQYF
v_gene: TRBV10-3
j_gene: TRBJ2-7
abundance: -
d_gene: TRBD1

CDR3nt: TGTGCCAGCAGCAGGGGCAGGACCTACGAGCAGTACTTC
CDR3aa: CASSRGRTYEQYF
v_gene: TRBV21-1
j_gene: TRBJ2-7
abundance: -
d_gene: -

CDR3nt: TGTGCCAGTAGGGGCGACGTGGGTAGGAACACCGGGGAGCTGTTTTTT
CDR3aa: CASRGDVGRNTGELFF
v_gene: TRBV19
j_gene: TRBJ2-2
abundance: -
d_gene: -

CDR3nt: TGTGCCAGCAGCGCTCTCCTGGGGGCGAATGGAAACACCATATATTTT
CDR3aa: CASSALLGANGNTIYF
v_gene: TRBV9
j_gene: TRBJ1-3
abundance: -
d_gene: -

CDR3nt: TGTGCCAGCAGAATAATTTCCCTAGCGGGAGGCGCGGGGTACCAAGAGACCCAGTACTTC
CDR3aa: CASRIISLAGGAGYQETQYF
v_gene: TRBV11-3
j_gene: TRBJ2-5
abundance: -
d_gene: TRBD2